This paragraph reports one T cell receptor beta chain. Antigen specificity is unknown. The sample is drawn from a study of graft-versus-host responses after intestinal transplantation. Looking at the study overall: Multivisceral, liver-intestinal, or isolated intestinal grafts were transplanted into recipients. Notes on the study in general: Early post-transplant HvG declines were associated with peak circulating GvH clone levels. Recipient-marrow GvH clones were detected, some having first appeared in ileum or blood.

Repertoires were generated with immunoSEQ multiplex PCR, while TCRdb's copy carries only in-frame clones and drops some. The sample consists of 25,000 to 30,000 clones, roughly 82% of them appearing once. This CDR3 has 14 amino acids. Germline-derived CDR1 and CDR2 are MNHNS and SASEGT. The germline V and J ends were trimmed by 10 bases and 2 bases, with 14 bases remaining between them. The material was unstimulated CD4+ T cells sorted from spleen or lymph node cells, obtained before intestinal transplant. The TCR comes from a human donor who received an intestinal transplant. V and J are TRBV6-1 and TRBJ2-2; possibly TRBD2 for D (6 bases). CDR3 bases: TGTGCCACCAAATGGGGGGTTAACACCGGGGAGCTGTTTTTT. This gives the protein CATKWGVNTGELFF.